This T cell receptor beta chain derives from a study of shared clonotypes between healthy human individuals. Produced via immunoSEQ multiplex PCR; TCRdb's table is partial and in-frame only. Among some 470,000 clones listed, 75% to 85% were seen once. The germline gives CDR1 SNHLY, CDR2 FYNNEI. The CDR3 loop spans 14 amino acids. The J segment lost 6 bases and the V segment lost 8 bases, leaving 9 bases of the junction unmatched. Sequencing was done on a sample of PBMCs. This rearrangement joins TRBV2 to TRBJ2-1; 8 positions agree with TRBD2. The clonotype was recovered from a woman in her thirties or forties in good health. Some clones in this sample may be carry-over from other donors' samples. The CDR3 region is CASVGTRAPNEQFF. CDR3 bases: TGTGCCAGCGTTGGGACTAGGGCACCCAATGAGCAGTTCTTC.